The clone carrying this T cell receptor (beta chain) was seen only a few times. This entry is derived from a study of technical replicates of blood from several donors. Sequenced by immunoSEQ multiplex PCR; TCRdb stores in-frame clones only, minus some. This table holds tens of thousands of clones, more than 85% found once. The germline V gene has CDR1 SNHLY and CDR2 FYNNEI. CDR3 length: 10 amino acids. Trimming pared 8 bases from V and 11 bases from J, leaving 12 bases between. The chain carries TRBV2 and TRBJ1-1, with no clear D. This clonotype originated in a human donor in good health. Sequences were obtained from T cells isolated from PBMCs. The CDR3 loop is CASLTSRAFF. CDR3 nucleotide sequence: TGTGCCAGCCTGACATCTCGGGCTTTCTTT.